This T cell receptor beta chain was observed in a study of T cell responses to AZD1222 COVID-19 vaccine. Overall study context: Analysis merged second doses at about 4 or about 12 weeks.

Sequenced by immunoSEQ multiplex PCR; TCRdb stores in-frame clones only, minus some. The sample holds 150,000 or so clones; about nine tenths are singletons and the top ten take under 20%. Study-wide findings and caveats: Per reports, nearly half of all spike-specific TCRs target regions that are unmutated in variants. A mostly white British donor set with more females was recruited, and clonal diversity was possibly underestimated.

On this clone: Its antigen remains unidentified.

V lost 0 bases, J lost 0 bases, and 9 bases lay in between. The germline CDR1 and CDR2 sequences are SGHRS and YFSETQ. The CDR3 runs 15 residues. The sequences come from peripheral blood, collected on day 0 of AZD1222 vaccination. This TCR was recovered from an adult in good health. The chain links TRBV5-1 to TRBJ1-2; D is perhaps TRBD1 (5 bases). The CDR3 nucleotides read TGCGCCAGCAGCTTGGCCCTACAGGCTAACTATGGCTACACCTTC. It is translated as CASSLALQANYGYTF.